This TCR beta chain was observed in a study of Tregs in tolerant kidney transplant recipients. The study's findings and limits: The small number of patients limits these findings pending further validation. Tregs expanded with activated donor B cells seemed most donor-specific.

V was shortened by 2 bases and J by 5 bases, with 12 bases between the two germline ends. The CDR3 is made up of 14 amino acids. CDR1 is SGHNT, CDR2 YENEEA, per germline. CD4+CD25+CD127- Tregs, CD4+CD25- non-Tregs, CD4 and CD8 cells were sorted. Some clones are missing from TCRdb's copy, which holds only in-frame ones; the method was immunoSEQ multiplex PCR. The table lists some 68,000 clones, roughly 89% of them singletons, with 3.5% to 5.5% in the top ten. Comments on this clone: What it binds is not known.

The genes are TRBV11-3 and TRBJ1-1; D gene unclear. Specimen: CD4+ T cells from blood. The receptor was isolated from a human donor in good health. CDR3 nucleotide sequence: TGTGCCAGCAGCTTACAGGCTCCGGGAACTGAAGCTTTCTTT. This encodes CASSLQAPGTEAFF.